This entry concerns a single T cell receptor beta chain. What it binds is not known. Use of 60 Vbeta and 13 Jbeta primers characterized the PCR. Assay: immunoSEQ multiplex PCR; the TCRdb copy retains only in-frame clones and omits some. Of fewer than 75,000 clones listed, 65% to 80% are singletons. This sample was included in a study of cytomegalovirus exposure and HLA in healthy donors. Study results and limitations: More clonal expansion characterized HLA-associated TCR beta chains than equally common others in a later analysis.

The receptor comes from a woman in her 30s in good health and CMV-seronegative. Sequences were obtained from PBMCs.

The CDR3 reads CASSYGVRRDEQFF. In DNA, the CDR3 is TGTGCCAGCAGTTACGGGGTTCGGAGGGATGAGCAGTTCTTC. The V gene is TRBV6-5, the J gene TRBJ2-1, with a tentative D call TRBD2 (6 bases). This CDR3 is built from 14 residues. Trimming shortened V by 2 bases and J by 8 bases, and 13 bases separated the two germline ends. The germline CDR1 and CDR2 sequences are MNHEY and SVGAGI.